This entry lists 17 T cell receptor beta chains sequenced from one sample in a study of cytomegalovirus exposure and HLA in healthy donors. PCR used 60 Vbeta primers and 13 Jbeta primers. Assay: immunoSEQ multiplex PCR; the TCRdb copy retains only in-frame clones and omits some. The table includes 97,000 or so clones, under 70% detected once. Sample: PBMCs. These receptors originate from a man between 50 and 59 years old in good health and CMV-seronegative.

The chain carries TRBV19 and TRBJ2-2, with TRBD2 matching over 14 bases. This CDR3 is 19 amino acids long. J gave up 0 bases and V 3 bases, and 6 bases lay outside the gene matches. Germline loops: CDR1 LNHDA, CDR2 SQIVND (reference sequence). Here the CDR3 DNA reads TGTGCCAGTAGTATCCATGGACTAGCGGGGGGCTCGAACACCGGGGAGCTGTTTTTT. This translates into CASSIHGLAGGSNTGELFF.

The chain joins TRBV7-8 to TRBJ1-2; D not certain. Germline CDR1 SGHVS, CDR2 FQNEAQ. This CDR3 is 14 amino acids long. Trimming took 1 base from V and 4 from J, leaving 10 bases between them. The chain's CDR3 is CASSLGSYIYGYTF. As DNA, the CDR3 is TGTGCCAGCAGCTTAGGTAGTTATATCTATGGCTACACCTTC. The full variable domain, in which reference TRBV7-8 and TRBJ1-2 provide the parts outside the CDR3, is GAGVSQSPRYKVAKRGQDVALRCDPISGHVSLFWYQQALGQGPEFLTYFQNEAQLDKSGLPSDRFFAERPEGSVSTLKIQRTQQEDSAVYLCASSLGSYIYGYTFGSGTRLTVV.

CDR3 DNA: TGTGCCAGCTCAGTCGGGGGTACCCCCCGAGGGGCCAACGTCCTGACTTTC. This encodes CASSVGGTPRGANVLTF. This chain connects TRBV18 to TRBJ2-6, with D tentatively TRBD2 (6 bases). This CDR3 comprises 17 residues. V was cut by 5 bases and J by 4 bases, with 18 bases left in between. Germline values: CDR1 KGHSH, CDR2 LQKENI.

The rearrangement joins TRBV29-1 to TRBJ2-7, with a weak D call TRBD2 (5 bases). Germline V gene sequence: CDR1 SQVTM, CDR2 ANQGSEA. Trimming removed 1 base from V and 1 base from J, with 5 bases in between. There are 12 residues in the CDR3. This chain's CDR3 is CSVEGTSYEQYF. In DNA, the CDR3 is TGCAGCGTTGAAGGGACTTCCTACGAGCAGTACTTC.

The chain recombines TRBV4-2 with TRBJ2-7, with 11 nucleotides matching TRBD1. The CDR3 has 16 amino acids. Germline V gene sequence: CDR1 LGHNA, CDR2 YNFKEQ. Germline trimming cut 2 bases from V and 4 bases from J; bases unmatched to any gene: 7. The CDR3 nucleotides read TGTGCCAGCAGCCAAACCACAGGGACAGGGGGTTACGAGCAGTACTTC. It encodes CASSQTTGTGGYEQYF.

The chain combines TRBV7-3 with TRBJ2-7, with D maybe TRBD2 (5 bases). Germline assignment: CDR1 SGHTA and CDR2 FQGTGA. V lost 5 bases, J lost 4 bases, and 15 bases lay in between. The CDR3 runs 14 residues. DNA of the CDR3: TGTGCCAGCAGCCGTGACGGGAACGTATACGAGCAGTACTTC. The encoded protein is CASSRDGNVYEQYF.

Only a few counts were recorded for this clone. The chain has TRBV6-6 and TRBJ1-3; a weak D match, TRBD1 (6 bases). V lost 4 bases to trimming and J lost 0 bases, with 7 bases between them. Germline loops: CDR1 MNHNY, CDR2 SVGAGI (reference sequence). The CDR3 has 14 residues. CDR3 in amino acids: CASSWTVSGNTIYF. DNA of the CDR3: TGTGCCAGCAGTTGGACAGTCTCTGGAAACACCATATATTTT.

This clone was observed a handful of times. The chain employs TRBV6-9 and TRBJ2-7; D is undetermined. The length of the CDR3 is 16 residues. Trimming cost V 1 base and J 5 bases, with 18 bases left between them. Germline CDR1 is MNHGY and CDR2 is SVAAGI. The CDR3 bases are TGTGCCAGCAGTTATTTTTCGGGTTTAGGTCTCCACGAGCAGTACTTC. This encodes CASSYFSGLGLHEQYF.

The rearrangement uses TRBV7-9 and TRBJ2-1; weak D call: TRBD1 (6 bases). V was pared by 5 bases and J by 9 bases, with 17 bases between. This CDR3 contains 14 residues. Looked up from germline, CDR1 is SEHNR and CDR2 is FQNEAQ (reference sequence). Written as DNA, the CDR3 is TGTGCCAGCAGCAGAGGGCCCATAGGGGGTGAGCAGTTCTTC. It translates to CASSRGPIGGEQFF.

CDR3 amino acids: CSVAGGSSYNEQFF. In DNA form, the CDR3 reads TGCAGCGTAGCAGGAGGGAGCTCCTACAATGAGCAGTTCTTC. This sequence joins TRBV29-1 and TRBJ2-1; tentative D call: TRBD2 (6 bases). Deletions cut 6 bases from V and 0 bases from J, with 12 bases between. CDR3 length: 14 amino acids. CDR1 and CDR2 (germline): SQVTM, ANQGSEA.

This clone was observed many times. V usage is TRBV19 and J usage is TRBJ1-4, with 9 bases identical to TRBD1. Germline V gene sequence: CDR1 LNHDA, CDR2 SQIVND (reference sequence). This CDR3 comprises 14 residues. V lost 3 bases to trimming and J lost 8 bases; unmatched junction nucleotides: 4. The CDR3 reads CASSMGTGPEKLFF. The CDR3 bases are TGTGCCAGTAGTATGGGGACAGGGCCGGAAAAACTGTTTTTT.

The chain carries TRBV9 and TRBJ2-5; 11 bases map to TRBD1. The end of the DNA fits TRBJ2-7 better, so the J call may be wrong. CDR1 SGDLS and CDR2 YYNGEE come from the germline V gene. This CDR3 is 15 amino acids long. This CDR3 is CASSLAGTGGYEQYF. CDR3 nucleotides: TGTGCCAGCAGTCTAGCAGGGACAGGGGGCTACGAGCAGTACTTC.

The chain combines TRBV27 with TRBJ1-2, with a tentative D call TRBD1 (5 bases). The CDR3 length is 15 residues. Germline-derived CDR1 and CDR2 are MNHEY and SMNVEV (reference sequence). Deletions cut 6 bases from V and 0 bases from J, with 14 bases between. The CDR3 DNA follows: TGTGCCAGCAGGACGAACAGGAGCCCTAACTATGGCTACACCTTC. This encodes CASRTNRSPNYGYTF.

V gene TRBV18 combines with J gene TRBJ2-5; 9 nucleotides align to TRBD2. Matching the DNA end better, TRBJ2-7 makes the J call doubtful. The CDR3 is 16 amino acids. Germline values: CDR1 KGHSH, CDR2 LQKENI. CDR3 sequence reads: CASSTLNSGRFYEQYF. Here the CDR3 DNA reads TGTGCCAGCTCAACACTAAATAGCGGGAGATTCTACGAGCAGTACTTC.

The chain couples TRBV7-2 to TRBJ1-2; tentatively, D is TRBD1 (6 bases). Germline-derived CDR1 and CDR2 are SGHTA and FQGNSA. The CDR3 runs 15 residues. V was shortened by 4 bases and J by 1 base, with 13 bases between the two germline ends. Here the CDR3 reads CASSSNRADNYGYTF. In DNA form, the CDR3 reads TGTGCCAGCAGCTCTAACAGGGCAGATAACTATGGCTACACCTTC.

V is TRBV19 and J is TRBJ1-2; 7 nucleotides align to TRBD1. Germline CDR1 reads LNHDA; CDR2 reads SQIVND (reference sequence). V lost 3 bases, J lost 0 bases, and 13 bases stayed unmatched. The CDR3 loop spans 18 amino acids. This chain's CDR3 is CASSISGFATGPNYGYTF. The CDR3 nucleotides read TGTGCCAGTAGTATCTCTGGTTTCGCGACAGGGCCTAACTATGGCTACACCTTC.

The chain has TRBV7-9 and TRBJ2-1; 13 bases are a match to TRBD2. The CDR3 is 17 residues long. Germline V CDR1 and CDR2: SEHNR, FQNEAQ (reference sequence). V lost 5 bases to trimming and J lost 9 bases; unmatched junction nucleotides: 13. CDR3 residues: CASSPNVGLAGVGEQFF. The CDR3 nucleotides are TGTGCCAGCAGCCCAAACGTCGGACTAGCGGGAGTTGGTGAGCAGTTCTTC. Combining the CDR3 with reference TRBV7-9 and TRBJ2-1 gives the whole variable domain DTGVSQNPRHKITKRGQNVTFRCDPISEHNRLYWYRQTLGQGPEFLTYFQNEAQLEKSRLLSDRFSAERPKGSFSTLEIQRTEQGDSAMYLCASSPNVGLAGVGEQFFGPGTRLTVL.